The next 6 T cell receptor beta chains were all read from a single sample in a study of post-analysis software for immune sequencing data. Whole-study findings and limits: Comparison of patients with controls showed 5 or 6 TRBV segments more frequent in patients, TRBV5-6, TRBV5-1 and TRBV20-1 among them.

Antigen specificity for these receptors is unknown. Incorporated into the TCR beta cDNA libraries were unique molecular identifiers, which served to reduce PCR and sequencing biases. TCRdb fed the PCR reads into MiXCR, producing one record per CDR3 protein. The table lists hundreds of thousands of distinct CDR3 sequences, 40% to 50% of them singletons. Sequencing used blood. Source of these receptors: a girl aged 5 to 17 with multiple sclerosis.

This clonotype was counted only a few times. The genes are TRBV7-9 and TRBJ2-3; possibly TRBD2 for D (6 bases). The CDR3 is 15 residues long. Trimming pared 5 bases from V and 3 bases from J, leaving 15 bases between. Germline V gene lookup returns CDR1 SEHNR and CDR2 FQNEAQ (reference sequence). CDR3 bases: TGTGCCAGCAGCCTCACGGCGGGGACTACAGATACGCAGTATTTT. The encoded protein is CASSLTAGTTDTQYF.

This clonotype was counted between two and nine times. This chain links TRBV10-3 with TRBJ2-1; D might be TRBD1 (6 bases). Germline V CDR1 and CDR2: ENHRY, SYGVKD. The V end lost 4 bases, the J end lost 0 bases, and 13 bases lay between the germline ends. This CDR3 has 16 residues. CDR3 bases: TGTGCCATCAGTGTGACTCACAGGGACTCCTACAATGAGCAGTTCTTC. Its protein is CAISVTHRDSYNEQFF.

The chain links TRBV5-1 to TRBJ1-2; no clear D. The germline V gene encodes CDR1 SGHRS and CDR2 YFSETQ. This CDR3 region has 14 residues. Trimming stripped 0 bases from V and 2 bases from J, with 8 bases between. This CDR3 reads CASSLVGVNYGYTF. The CDR3 DNA is TGCGCCAGCAGCTTGGTTGGGGTCAACTATGGCTACACCTTC.

The chain joins TRBV27 to TRBJ2-2, with D perhaps TRBD2 (7 bases). Germline CDR1 is MNHEY and CDR2 is SMNVEV (reference sequence). Trimming pared 5 bases from V and 4 bases from J, leaving 17 bases between. The CDR3 runs to 16 residues. Here the CDR3 reads CASSQWGGLGTGELFF. CDR3 bases: TGTGCCAGCAGTCAGTGGGGGGGCTTAGGCACCGGGGAGCTGTTTTTT.

This clonotype occurred many times. The rearrangement joins TRBV6-1 to TRBJ2-5; D possibly corresponds to TRBD2 (6 bases). From germline, CDR1 is MNHNS and CDR2 SASEGT. This CDR3 contains 14 residues. Trimming took off 5 bases at V and 5 bases at J, with 15 bases between the two ends. DNA of the CDR3: TGTGCCAGCAGTCCGGGACTTAGCAGGGAGACCCAGTACTTC. It specifies CASSPGLSRETQYF.

The chain carries TRBV20-1 and TRBJ2-2; no clear D. The CDR3 is made up of 14 amino acids. The V end was cut by 5 bases, the J end by 4 bases, with 14 bases between. The germline gives CDR1 DFQATT, CDR2 SNEGSKA (reference sequence). CDR3 sequence reads: CSAYPGRSTGELFF. CDR3 DNA: TGCAGTGCTTACCCGGGTCGGAGCACCGGGGAGCTGTTTTTT.